This T cell receptor beta chain appears in the sequencing data of a study of blood T cell repertoires in COVID-19. Study-level background: Acute-phase and convalescent COVID-19 samples originated in the United States, Italy and Spain. PBMCs, B-cell-depleted T cells, or T cells were the source of the cDNA or gDNA that made up the material.

Authors' methods: Counts of nucleated cells, estimated from reference gene primer amplification, were obtained. The repertoire was sequenced with immunoSEQ multiplex PCR; TCRdb's copy has only in-frame clones and lacks some. V and J calls and clone size follow that table, whereas D and trimming were derived from the DNA. Of roughly 250,000 clones listed, 70% to 80% are singletons. This CDR3 region has 17 residues. Germline CDR1 reads MDHEN; CDR2 reads SYDVKM. Trimming removed 7 bases from V and 1 base from J, with 20 bases in between. This clone has a single count. The sample comprised peripheral blood. The V gene is TRBV28, the J gene TRBJ1-5; possibly TRBD1 for D (6 bases). The receptor was isolated from a woman of 80 years or more with acute or convalescent COVID-19. The CDR3 protein is CASTRQRGGRSNQPQHF. CDR3 bases: TGTGCCAGCACCCGCCAAAGAGGGGGTAGAAGCAATCAGCCCCAGCATTTT.